This T cell receptor beta chain was sequenced in a study of shared clonotypes between healthy human individuals (dated by TCRdb to about 2020). A note on the overall study: The cohort included three men and two women between 18 and 49 years of age. For each donor, CD4 naive and CD4 memory were each given three plates, CD8 naive was given two plates, and CD8 memory was given one plate. To estimate repertoire size and how much clonotype sharing occurs between individuals, the study deeply sequenced the blood TCR repertoires of about five healthy adults. Libraries were prepared and TCR repertoires were sequenced by different laboratories using diverse techniques, in order to increase sequencing depth and limit assay-specific biases. Leukapheresis yielded between about 0.8 and 9.5 billion PBMCs per donor.

This clone was picked up one time. Its antigen remains undetermined. No quality values exist for individual bases; no much larger clone is one base distant. Using the deep immunoSEQ assay, TCR CDR3 regions were amplified from genomic DNA by multiplex PCR. Extracted genomic DNA from each cell subset was spread evenly across all wells of several immunoSEQ 96-well plates, with each plate serving as a replicate. For sorted subsets, each replicate PCR was loaded with approximately 190 ng genomic DNA, equivalent to 25,000 to 35,000 T cell genomes. Purified libraries were quantified with a Qubit 3.0 fluorometer, sized on a Bioanalyzer 2100, and re-quantified with the KAPA Library Quantification kit. Each immunoSEQ 96-well plate was sequenced on its own single-read 150-cycle Illumina NextSeq 550 flow cell. In the source study's methods: Because the immunoSEQ output held only junctional sequences and lacked quality scores, the filtering could not match the filtering applied to full-length reads. To assign V/J genes and CDR3, sequences were annotated using PyIR, a Python wrapper for IgBLAST v1.9, with IMGT germline references. Reads were filtered out if the reads had weak V/J assignments (E-value above 1e-6), no CDR3, stop codons, out-of-frame junctions, or ambiguous translated residues. V3J clonotypes were defined as sequences sharing the same inferred V gene, J gene, and CDR3 amino acid sequence. The percentage overlap between two repertoires was calculated by dividing the number of shared unique clonotypes by the size of the smaller repertoire. Three approaches were used to assess repertoire richness: RTK rarefaction, the Chao1 estimator, and Recon v2.1 estimates of unobserved clonotypes. OLGA was used to compute generation probabilities for all TCRbeta clonotypes that the gDNA method yielded from a few donors. Held by TCRdb, this immuneACCESS table contains in-frame sequences only and omits some clones. Under half of the omission traces to an unresolved V gene where checked; the cause of the rest is unknown. V and J calls and clone size come straight from that table; D and trimming were deduced from the DNA. In this sample the table shows 2 million to 2.5 million clones, approximately 95% of which occur a single time. The top ten clonotypes cover 0.39% of the sample.

The full study reports these points: The small number of donors limited the genetic and exposure-history diversity represented. Sampling was restricted to blood, and TCR repertoires in tissues likely differ from the TCR repertoires found in blood. Compared with non-shared clonotypes, clonotypes shared by all four sorted-subset donors had higher generation probabilities. Even with the large sequencing depth, rarefaction of the sorted-subset datasets indicated that sequencing was incomplete. About 5% of naive CD4, 3% to 3.5% of naive CD8, roughly 2.4% of memory CD4, and over 0.35% of memory CD8 clonotypes were shared across a few donors. Estimated clonotype richness was generally larger for naive than for memory subsets. Based on pairwise subsampling, the degree of clonotype sharing among donors was expected to be affected by sequencing depth.

V drops 7 bases and J drops 2 bases, leaving 13 bases in between. Taken from cysteine to phenylalanine, the CDR3 has 14 residues. CDR3 DNA only is kept here, 42 bases in frame from base 1. The germline V gene provides CDR1 MDHEN and CDR2 SYDVKM. The donors were healthy, HIV-negative adults who had no recently reported acute infections or vaccinations. All donors were Caucasian adults living in Nashville, Tennessee, USA. CD4+ T cells were enriched by magnetic negative selection, after which naive cells were positively selected on CD45RA and the negative fraction was taken as the memory subset. Blood was obtained by leukapheresis, after which PBMCs were separated by Ficoll-Histopaque density gradient centrifugation and cryopreserved in liquid nitrogen vapor phase. Purity and quantity of every magnetically sorted T cell population were checked by analytical flow cytometry. From each sorted fraction, genomic DNA was isolated and quantified by UV absorbance on a Nanodrop 2000c.

This TCR came from a man aged 18 to 35 in good health. Some clones in this sample may be carry-over from other donors' samples. Sequenced material: naive CD4+ T cells from PBMCs. In light of the paper, this sample's cell subset or site label describes: CD45RA+ positively selected. Recombination connected TRBV28 to TRBJ2-3, with the D gene uncertain. The CDR3 here reads CASKTELFTDTQYF. The nucleotide sequence is given as TGTGCCAGCAAAACGGAGCTTTTCACAGATACGCAGTATTTT.